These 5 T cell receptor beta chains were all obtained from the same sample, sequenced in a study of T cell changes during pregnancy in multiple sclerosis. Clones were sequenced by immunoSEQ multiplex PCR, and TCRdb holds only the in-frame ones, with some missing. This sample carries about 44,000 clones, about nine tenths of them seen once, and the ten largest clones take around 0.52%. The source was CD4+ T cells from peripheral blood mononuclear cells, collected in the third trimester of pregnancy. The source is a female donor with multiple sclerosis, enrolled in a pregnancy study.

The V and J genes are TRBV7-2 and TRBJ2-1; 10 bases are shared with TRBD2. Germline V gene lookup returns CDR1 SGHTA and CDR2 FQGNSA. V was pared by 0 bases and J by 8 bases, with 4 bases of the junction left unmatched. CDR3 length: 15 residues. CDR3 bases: TGTGCCAGCAGCTTAGCAAGCGGGGGGGGCGATGAGCAGTTCTTC. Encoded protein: CASSLASGGGDEQFF.

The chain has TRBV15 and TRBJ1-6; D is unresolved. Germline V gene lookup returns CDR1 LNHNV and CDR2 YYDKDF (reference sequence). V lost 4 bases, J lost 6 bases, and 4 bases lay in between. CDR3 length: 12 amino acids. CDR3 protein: CATSNLNSPLHF. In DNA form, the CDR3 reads TGTGCCACCAGCAATCTTAATTCACCCCTCCACTTT.

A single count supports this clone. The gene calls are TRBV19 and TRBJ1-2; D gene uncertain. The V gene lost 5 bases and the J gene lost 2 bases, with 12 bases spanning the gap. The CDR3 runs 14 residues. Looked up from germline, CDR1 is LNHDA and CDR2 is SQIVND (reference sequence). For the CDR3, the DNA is TGTGCCAGTAGTGTGAATACTGTGAACTATGGCTACACCTTC. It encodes CASSVNTVNYGYTF. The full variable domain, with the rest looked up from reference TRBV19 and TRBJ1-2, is DGGITQSPKYLFRKEGQNVTLSCEQNLNHDAMYWYRQDPGQGLRLIYYSQIVNDFQKGDIAEGYSVSREKKESFPLTVTSAQKNPTAFYLCASSVNTVNYGYTFGSGTRLTVV.

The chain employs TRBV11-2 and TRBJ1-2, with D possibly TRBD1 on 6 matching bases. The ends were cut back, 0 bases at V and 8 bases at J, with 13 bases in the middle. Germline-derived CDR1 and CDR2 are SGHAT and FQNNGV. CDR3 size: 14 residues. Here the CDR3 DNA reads TGTGCCAGCAGCTTAGACCCAGGGGTGGGAGGCTACACCTTC. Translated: CASSLDPGVGGYTF.

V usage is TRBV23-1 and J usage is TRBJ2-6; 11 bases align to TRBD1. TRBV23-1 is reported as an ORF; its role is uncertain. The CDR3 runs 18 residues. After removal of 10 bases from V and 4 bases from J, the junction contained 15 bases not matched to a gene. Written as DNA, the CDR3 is TGCGCCACTACGACTCCGGGACAGGGGGGGACCGGGGCCAACGTCCTGACTTTC. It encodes CATTTPGQGGTGANVLTF.